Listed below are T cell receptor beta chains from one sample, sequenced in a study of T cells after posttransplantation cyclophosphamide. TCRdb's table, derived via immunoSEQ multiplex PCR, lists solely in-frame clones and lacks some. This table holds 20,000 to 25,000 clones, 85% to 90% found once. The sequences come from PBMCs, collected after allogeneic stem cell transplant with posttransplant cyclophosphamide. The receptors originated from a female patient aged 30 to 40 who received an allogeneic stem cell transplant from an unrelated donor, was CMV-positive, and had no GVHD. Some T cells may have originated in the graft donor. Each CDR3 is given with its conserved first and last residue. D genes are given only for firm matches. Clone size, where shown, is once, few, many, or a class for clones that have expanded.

CASSQGGGGGSYEQYF	TGCGCCAGCAGCCAAGGGGGCGGGGGAGGGTCATACGAGCAGTACTTC	TRBD2	TRBV4-3	TRBJ2-7	NA	16
CASSKPNTYEQYF	TGTGCCAGCAGTAAACCGAACACATACGAGCAGTACTTC	NA	TRBV6-1	TRBJ2-7	few	13
CASSLSGGGETQYF	TGTGCCAGCAGCCTCAGCGGGGGGGGTGAGACCCAGTACTTC	TRBD2	TRBV11-3	TRBJ2-5	NA	14
CASGEGQPYQETQYF	TGTGCTAGTGGCGAGGGACAGCCGTACCAAGAGACCCAGTACTTC	TRBD1	TRBV12-5	TRBJ2-5	NA	15
CASSYRDRPPDTQYF	TGTGCCAGCAGCTACCGGGACAGGCCGCCCGATACGCAGTATTTT	TRBD1	TRBV11-2	TRBJ2-3	once	15
CASSPTGKKVNTEAFF	TGTGCCAGCAGCCCGACAGGGAAGAAGGTGAACACTGAAGCTTTCTTT	TRBD1	TRBV6-6	TRBJ1-1	once	16
CASSQEKGAKGNTIYF	TGTGCCAGCAGCCAAGAAAAGGGGGCGAAGGGAAACACCATATATTTT	TRBD1	TRBV4-2	TRBJ1-3	NA	16
CASSLGGQELRAYGYTF	TGCGCCAGCAGCTTGGGGGGACAGGAGTTAAGAGCCTATGGCTACACCTTC	TRBD1	TRBV5-1	TRBJ1-2	NA	17
CASSPRQGAQPQHF	TGTGCCAGCTCACCACGACAGGGGGCACAGCCCCAGCATTTT	TRBD1	TRBV18	TRBJ1-5	NA	14
CASSEGRGASYEQYF	TGTGCCAGCAGTGAAGGGCGGGGGGCTTCCTACGAGCAGTACTTC	TRBD2	TRBV2	TRBJ2-7	NA	15
CSVDGQGVYETQYF	TGCAGCGTCGATGGACAGGGAGTTTATGAGACCCAGTACTTC	TRBD1	TRBV29-1	TRBJ2-5	NA	14
CASGDYNEQFF	TGCGCTAGCGGGGACTACAATGAGCAGTTCTTC	TRBD2	TRBV29-1	TRBJ2-1	NA	11
CASSILTVANTGELFF	TGTGCCAGCAGTATATTGACAGTCGCGAACACCGGGGAGCTGTTTTTT	NA	TRBV27	TRBJ2-2	NA	16
CASSVGIQETQYF	TGTGCCAGTAGTGTCGGGATCCAAGAGACCCAGTACTTC	NA	TRBV19	TRBJ2-5	NA	13
CAWSPEDRGSQETQYF	TGTGCCTGGAGTCCCGAGGACAGGGGTTCCCAAGAGACCCAGTACTTC	TRBD1	TRBV30	TRBJ2-5	once	16
CASSPGVSYGYTF	TGTGCCAGTAGTCCAGGGGTGTCCTATGGCTACACCTTC	NA	TRBV19	TRBJ1-2	NA	13
CAISSGGAQDTQYF	TGTGCCATCAGTAGCGGGGGGGCCCAAGATACGCAGTATTTT	TRBD2	TRBV10-3	TRBJ2-3	NA	14
CASSDVTDTEAFF	TGTGCCAGCAGTGACGTGACAGACACTGAAGCTTTCTTT	NA	TRBV6-4	TRBJ1-1	NA	13
CASSFGVTNEKLFF	TGTGCCAGCAGCTTCGGGGTAACTAATGAAAAACTGTTTTTT	NA	TRBV5-4	TRBJ1-4	NA	14
CASSSRGYGNEQFF	TGCGCCAGCAGCTCACGGGGGTATGGTAATGAGCAGTTCTTC	NA	TRBV4-1	TRBJ2-1	NA	14